The next 24 T cell receptor beta chains were all read from a single sample in a study of T cell changes during pregnancy in multiple sclerosis. Here immunoSEQ multiplex PCR was the method, and the copy in TCRdb shows in-frame clones only, minus some. The profile shows fewer than 65,000 clones, roughly 90% of them singletons. The specimen was peripheral blood, collected before pregnancy. The receptors come from a female donor with multiple sclerosis, enrolled in a pregnancy study.

This chain joins TRBV30 and TRBJ1-5, with no clear D. The ends were cut back, 3 bases at V and 0 bases at J, with 3 bases in the middle. The CDR3 spans 12 residues. Germline V gene sequence: CDR1 GTSNPN, CDR2 SVGIG (reference sequence). CDR3 protein: CAWSLSNQPQHF. The DNA for the CDR3 is TGTGCCTGGAGCCTTAGCAATCAGCCCCAGCATTTT.

Here the CDR3 DNA reads TGTGCCAGCAGCTTAACGCCAGGGGTTATGAACACTGAAGCTTTCTTT. It codes for CASSLTPGVMNTEAFF. This chain connects TRBV7-3 to TRBJ1-1; D possibly corresponds to TRBD1 (6 bases). The CDR3 contains 16 residues. The V gene's germline CDR1 is SGHTA and CDR2 FQGTGA. V gave up 0 bases and J gave up 0 bases, with 11 bases separating them.

V gene TRBV7-2 combines with J gene TRBJ2-7; 9 bases are a match to TRBD1. This CDR3 comprises 15 residues. Germline lookup yields CDR1 SGHTA and CDR2 FQGNSA. The V gene end was trimmed by 5 bases and the J gene end by 3 bases; junction bases not matched to a gene: 8. The CDR3 nucleotides are TGTGCCAGCAGCCCTGGACAGGGGCCCTACTACGAGCAGTACTTC. The encoded protein is CASSPGQGPYYEQYF.

The chain couples TRBV7-2 to TRBJ2-3; 10 positions agree with TRBD2. The CDR3 runs to 15 residues. The germline V gene has CDR1 SGHTA and CDR2 FQGNSA. V gave up 6 bases and J gave up 1 base; unmatched junction bases: 4. CDR3 nucleotides: TGTGCCAGCAGTTTCGGACTAGCGGGCACAGATACGCAGTATTTT. Translating gives CASSFGLAGTDTQYF. Drawing the rest from reference TRBV7-2 and TRBJ2-3, the complete variable domain is GAGVSQSPSNKVTEKGKDVELRCDPISGHTALYWYRQSLGQGLEFLIYFQGNSAPDKSGLPSDRFSAERTGGSVSTLTIQRTQQEDSAVYLCASSFGLAGTDTQYFGPGTRLTVL.

J is TRBJ1-2 and V is TRBV2, with D hard to call. CDR1 is SNHLY, CDR2 FYNNEI, per germline. V was shortened by 6 bases and J by 8 bases, with 19 bases between the two germline ends. The CDR3 has 14 residues. This CDR3 is CASSFKQLRGGYTF. In DNA, the CDR3 is TGTGCCAGCAGCTTCAAACAGTTACGAGGGGGCTACACCTTC. The full variable domain, rest sourced from reference TRBV2 and TRBJ1-2, is EPEVTQTPSHQVTQMGQEVILRCVPISNHLYFYWYRQILGQKVEFLVSFYNNEISEKSEIFDDQFSVERPDGSNFTLKIRSTKLEDSAMYFCASSFKQLRGGYTFGSGTRLTVV.

The chain couples TRBV5-1 to TRBJ2-6, with TRBD1 matching over 7 bases. V shed 4 bases and J 0 bases; nucleotides not matched to a gene: 7. The CDR3 is 17 residues long. Germline CDR1 is SGHRS and CDR2 is YFSETQ. The CDR3 is CASSPQTGSSGANVLTF. CDR3 DNA: TGCGCCAGCAGCCCTCAGACAGGGAGCTCTGGGGCCAACGTCCTGACTTTC.

CDR3 DNA: TGCGCCAGCAGCTTGAACCGACCTTCCGATCGGGTAATGAACACTGAAGCTTTCTTT. Its translation is CASSLNRPSDRVMNTEAFF. The chain has TRBV5-1 and TRBJ1-1; D is unclear. The CDR3 runs 19 residues. The ends were cut back, 1 base at V and 0 bases at J, with 22 bases in the middle. The germline V gene has CDR1 SGHRS and CDR2 YFSETQ.

This chain connects TRBV18 to TRBJ2-5; D call uncertain. This CDR3 has 13 residues. In germline, CDR1 is KGHSH, CDR2 LQKENI. The ends were cut back, 6 bases at V and 1 base at J, with 9 bases in the middle. The CDR3 loop reads CASSPVLQETQYF. The CDR3 DNA is TGTGCCAGCTCGCCAGTTCTCCAAGAGACCCAGTACTTC.

This clone was seen a single time. The CDR3 DNA reads as TGCGCCAGCAGCGTGGGCCAGGGGGCATGGGAGACCCAGTACTTC. It translates to CASSVGQGAWETQYF. The rearrangement joins TRBV5-1 to TRBJ2-5, with 8 bases aligning to TRBD1. The CDR3 totals 15 residues. Germline assignment: CDR1 SGHRS and CDR2 YFSETQ. With 4 bases clipped from V and 5 bases from J, the junction kept 10 bases outside the gene matches.

V gene TRBV13 combines with J gene TRBJ2-7; 10 positions match TRBD2. Germline values: CDR1 PRHDT, CDR2 FYEKMQ (reference sequence). The junction had 21 bases not matched to a gene; V was cut back by 6 bases and J by 7 bases. The CDR3 has 18 amino acids. The CDR3 DNA reads as TGTGCCAGCAGTTCAGGAACTCTACTAGCGGGACCGGGGGAAGAGCAGTACTTC. The encoded protein is CASSSGTLLAGPGEEQYF. Complete variable domain (other parts from reference TRBV13 and TRBJ2-7): AAGVIQSPRHLIKEKRETATLKCYPIPRHDTVYWYQQGPGQDPQFLISFYEKMQSDKGSIPDRFSAQQFSDYHSELNMSSLELGDSALYFCASSSGTLLAGPGEEQYFGPGTRLTVT.

This rearrangement joins TRBV5-1 to TRBJ1-4, with D perhaps TRBD1 (5 bases). CDR3 size: 15 residues. Trimming took 0 bases from V and 8 from J, leaving 14 bases between them. Germline V gives CDR1 SGHRS, CDR2 YFSETQ. The CDR3 here is CASSLVVGGTEKLFF. CDR3 sequence (DNA): TGCGCCAGCAGCTTGGTGGTCGGGGGGACGGAAAAACTGTTTTTT.

CDR3 in amino acids: CASSQDGARQETQYF. Written as DNA, the CDR3 is TGTGCCAGCAGCCAAGATGGGGCTCGCCAAGAGACCCAGTACTTC. V and J are TRBV14 and TRBJ2-5; maybe TRBD1 (5 bases). The CDR3 consists of 15 residues. Germline CDR1 SGHDN, CDR2 FVKESK. V shed 0 bases and J shed 1 base, with 9 bases lying between them.

The chain is built from TRBV6-4 and TRBJ2-7; the D gene is possibly TRBD1 (5 bases). The length of the CDR3 is 14 residues. Germline CDR1 MRHNA, CDR2 SNTAGT. With 6 bases removed from V and 0 bases from J, the gap between germline ends came to 12 bases. The CDR3 loop is CASRRQLPSYEQYF. CDR3 nucleotide sequence: TGTGCCAGCAGGAGACAGTTACCCTCCTACGAGCAGTACTTC.

The chain is built from TRBV19 and TRBJ2-3; the D gene is possibly TRBD1 (6 bases). CDR1 is LNHDA and CDR2 is SQIVND in the germline V gene (reference sequence). V dropped 10 bases and J dropped 3 bases, with 17 bases sitting between them. The CDR3 has 14 amino acids. The CDR3 region has the DNA TGTGCCACCCGAGGGGGTATTAAAACAGATACGCAGTATTTT. Protein sequence: CATRGGIKTDTQYF. Based on the CDR3 plus reference TRBV19 and TRBJ2-3, the full variable domain is DGGITQSPKYLFRKEGQNVTLSCEQNLNHDAMYWYRQDPGQGLRLIYYSQIVNDFQKGDIAEGYSVSREKKESFPLTVTSAQKNPTAFYLCATRGGIKTDTQYFGPGTRLTVL.

The genes are TRBV6-1 and TRBJ1-5; 11 bases align to TRBD1. This CDR3 contains 18 residues. Germline V gives CDR1 MNHNS, CDR2 SASEGT. Germline trimming cut 1 base from V and 4 bases from J; bases unmatched to any gene: 9. In nucleotides, the CDR3 is TGTGCCAGCAGTGAAGTTCCACCCCGGGACAGGGGGAATCAGCCCCAGCATTTT. Translated, it gives CASSEVPPRDRGNQPQHF.

The chain carries TRBV13 and TRBJ1-2, with a tentative D call TRBD1 (6 bases). Trimming cost V 3 bases and J 8 bases, with 16 bases left between them. Germline V gene sequence: CDR1 PRHDT, CDR2 FYEKMQ (reference sequence). The CDR3 has 14 residues. The CDR3 DNA reads as TGTGCCAGCAGCTTTGGCAGGGGCGCATTCGGCTACACCTTC. Protein product: CASSFGRGAFGYTF.

CDR3 nucleotides: TGTGCCAGCAGTGCGAGACAGGGACGGGTAAATAATTCACCCCTCCACTTT. This translates into CASSARQGRVNNSPLHF. The rearrangement links TRBV6-1 to TRBJ1-6; 7 nucleotides line up with TRBD1. The germline CDR1 and CDR2 sequences are MNHNS and SASEGT. Losses at the gene ends were 4 bases for V and 5 bases for J; bases not matched to a gene: 11. The CDR3 loop spans 17 amino acids.

The J gene is TRBJ2-1, the V gene TRBV11-2; possibly TRBD1 for D (6 bases). This CDR3 is built from 15 residues. V was shortened by 4 bases and J by 4 bases, with 14 bases between the two germline ends. Per germline, CDR1 SGHAT and CDR2 FQNNGV. The CDR3 is CASSSRRTVYNEQFF. CDR3 sequence (DNA): TGTGCCAGCAGCTCCCGACGGACAGTTTACAATGAGCAGTTCTTC.

The chain couples TRBV6-1 to TRBJ2-3, with 7 nucleotides matching TRBD1. The CDR3 is 11 residues long. The J segment lost 9 bases and the V segment lost 6 bases, leaving 3 bases of the junction unmatched. Germline CDR1 MNHNS, CDR2 SASEGT. In nucleotides, the CDR3 is TGTGCCAGCAGCGACAGGGAAACGCAGTATTTT. Translating gives CASSDRETQYF.

The chain links TRBV1 to TRBJ1-2; the D segment call TRBD1 is taken from the table without a DNA check. TRBV1 is annotated as a pseudogene. This CDR3 has 15 amino acids. In DNA, the CDR3 is TGCACCAGCAGCCACCCGGACAGGGGTTCCGAGAGCTACACCTTC. As protein: CTSSHPDRGSESYTF.

The chain combines TRBV7-9 with TRBJ2-5; 9 bases line up with TRBD2. V was pared by 5 bases and J by 1 base, with 11 bases of the junction left unmatched. Germline loops: CDR1 SEHNR, CDR2 FQNEAQ (reference sequence). This CDR3 is built from 17 residues. The CDR3 coding sequence is TGTGCCAGCAGCCCAGATGGCGGGGGGGCCTTCCAAGAGACCCAGTACTTC. This gives the protein CASSPDGGGAFQETQYF.

This clone was counted a few times. This sequence joins TRBV6-6 and TRBJ1-2; weak D call: TRBD1 (6 bases). Germline-derived CDR1 and CDR2 are MNHNY and SVGAGI (reference sequence). The V end was cut by 6 bases, the J end by 7 bases, with 15 bases between. The CDR3 is 13 residues long. The CDR3 loop reads CASRQTQGLGYTF. The CDR3 DNA is TGTGCCAGCAGGCAAACCCAGGGGCTTGGCTACACCTTC.

The gene calls are TRBV9 and TRBJ2-4, with D maybe TRBD2 (6 bases). There are 13 residues in the CDR3. V dropped 0 bases and J dropped 9 bases, with 10 bases sitting between them. Germline CDR1 is SGDLS and CDR2 is YYNGEE. The CDR3 region is CASSVEAGRIQYF. CDR3 nucleotides: TGTGCCAGCAGCGTAGAGGCGGGACGCATTCAGTACTTC.

The V call is TRBV20-1, the J call TRBJ1-1; D is possibly TRBD1 (6 bases). Trimming stripped 5 bases from V and 8 bases from J, with 9 bases between. The CDR3 is made up of 10 amino acids. Germline CDR1 is DFQATT and CDR2 is SNEGSKA (reference sequence). In DNA form, the CDR3 reads TGCAGTGCTGGGGACAAGGAAGCTTTCTTT. Its translation: CSAGDKEAFF.